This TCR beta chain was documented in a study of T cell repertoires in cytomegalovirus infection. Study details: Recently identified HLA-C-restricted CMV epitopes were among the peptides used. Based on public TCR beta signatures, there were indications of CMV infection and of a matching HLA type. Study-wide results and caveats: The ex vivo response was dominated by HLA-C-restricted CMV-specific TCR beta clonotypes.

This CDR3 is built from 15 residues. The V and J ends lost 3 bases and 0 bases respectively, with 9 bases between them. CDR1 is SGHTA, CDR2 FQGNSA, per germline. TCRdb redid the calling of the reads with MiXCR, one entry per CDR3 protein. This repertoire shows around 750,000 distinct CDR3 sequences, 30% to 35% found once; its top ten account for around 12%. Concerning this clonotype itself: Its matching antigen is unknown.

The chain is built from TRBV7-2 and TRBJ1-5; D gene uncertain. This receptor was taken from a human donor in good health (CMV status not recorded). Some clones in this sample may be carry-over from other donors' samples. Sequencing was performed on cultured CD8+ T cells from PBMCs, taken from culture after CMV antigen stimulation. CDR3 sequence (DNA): TGTGCCAGCAGCTTCGGACGGTATAGCAATCAGCCCCAGCATTTT. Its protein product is CASSFGRYSNQPQHF.